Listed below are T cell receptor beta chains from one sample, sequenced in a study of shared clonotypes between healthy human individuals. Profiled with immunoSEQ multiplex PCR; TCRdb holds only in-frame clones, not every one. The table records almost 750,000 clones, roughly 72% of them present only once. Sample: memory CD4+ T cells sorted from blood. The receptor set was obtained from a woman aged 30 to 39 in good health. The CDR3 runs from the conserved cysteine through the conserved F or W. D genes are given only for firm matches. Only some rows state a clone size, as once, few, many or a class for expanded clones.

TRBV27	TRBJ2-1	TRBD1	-	CATSTGTGLQEQFF	TGTGCCACATCTACCGGGACAGGACTCCAGGAGCAGTTCTTC
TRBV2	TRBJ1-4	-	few	CASRSLGTPHNEKLFF	TGTGCCAGCAGGAGCTTGGGGACACCTCATAATGAAAAACTGTTTTTT
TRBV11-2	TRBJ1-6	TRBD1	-	CASSSSDRDGNSPLHF	TGTGCCAGCAGCTCTTCGGACAGGGATGGTAATTCACCCCTCCACTTT
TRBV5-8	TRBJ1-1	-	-	CASRWSTEAFF	TGTGCCAGCCGCTGGAGCACTGAAGCTTTCTTT
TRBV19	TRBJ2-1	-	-	CASKGGNPGLSYNEQFF	TGTGCCAGTAAGGGCGGAAACCCTGGACTCTCCTACAATGAGCAGTTCTTC
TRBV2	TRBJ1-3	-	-	CASREDYDTIYF	TGTGCCAGCAGGGAAGATTATGACACCATATATTTT
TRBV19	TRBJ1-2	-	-	CASRTQGLGGYTF	TGTGCCAGTAGGACACAGGGACTAGGAGGCTACACCTTC
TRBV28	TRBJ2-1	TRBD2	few	CASSLFTSGGNNEQFF	TGTGCCAGCAGTTTATTCACTAGCGGGGGAAACAATGAGCAGTTCTTC
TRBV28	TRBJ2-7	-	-	CASGTSRGFYEQYF	TGTGCCAGCGGAACTTCCAGGGGTTTCTACGAGCAGTACTTC
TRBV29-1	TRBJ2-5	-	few	CSVDSGRETQYF	TGCAGCGTTGATTCGGGCCGCGAGACCCAGTACTTC
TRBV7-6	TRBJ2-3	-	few	CASSLGGNTDTQYF	TGTGCCAGCAGCTTGGGGGGAAACACAGATACGCAGTATTTT
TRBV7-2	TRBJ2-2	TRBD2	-	CASSPRLAGYTGELFF	TGTGCCAGCAGCCCGCGACTAGCGGGATACACCGGGGAGCTGTTTTTT
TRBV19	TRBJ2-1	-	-	CASSIEPPQQVGYNEQFF	TGTGCCAGTAGTATAGAGCCCCCTCAGCAGGTGGGTTACAATGAGCAGTTCTTC
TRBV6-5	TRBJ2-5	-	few	CASRPMDRQETQYF	TGTGCCAGCAGGCCTATGGACAGACAAGAGACCCAGTACTTC
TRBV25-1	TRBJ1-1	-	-	CASSESHASRGGTEAFF	TGTGCCAGCAGTGAATCCCACGCCTCGAGAGGAGGCACTGAAGCTTTCTTT
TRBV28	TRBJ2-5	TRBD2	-	CASSLLAGRETQYF	TGTGCCAGCAGTCTACTAGCGGGACGTGAGACCCAGTACTTC
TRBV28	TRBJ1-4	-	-	CASSLPTTNEKLFF	TGTGCCAGCAGTTTACCCACAACTAATGAAAAACTGTTTTTT
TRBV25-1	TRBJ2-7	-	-	CASSGHNPPDTFYEQYF	TGTGCCAGCAGTGGACACAACCCTCCCGACACTTTCTACGAGCAGTACTTC
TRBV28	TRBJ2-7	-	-	CASSLGNSYEQYF	TGTGCCAGCAGTTTAGGGAACTCCTACGAGCAGTACTTC
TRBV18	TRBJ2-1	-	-	CASSPQSYNEQFF	TGTGCCAGCTCACCCCAGTCCTACAATGAGCAGTTCTTC
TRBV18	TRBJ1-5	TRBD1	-	CASSPLDRDQPQHF	TGTGCCAGCTCACCATTGGACAGGGATCAGCCCCAGCATTTT
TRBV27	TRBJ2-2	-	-	CASRLQVGAGELFF	TGTGCCAGCCGCCTTCAGGTGGGGGCCGGGGAGCTGTTTTTT
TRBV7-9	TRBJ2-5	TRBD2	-	CASSLSPSGSLGTQYF	TGTGCCAGCAGCTTATCCCCTAGCGGGAGTCTGGGGACCCAGTACTTC
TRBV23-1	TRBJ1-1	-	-	CASSQAPTDNTEAFF	TGCGCCAGCAGTCAAGCCCCGACTGATAACACTGAAGCTTTCTTT
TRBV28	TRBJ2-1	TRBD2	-	CASRPHSGKGYNEQFF	TGTGCCAGCAGACCACATAGCGGGAAGGGGTACAATGAGCAGTTCTTC
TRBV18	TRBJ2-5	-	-	CASSPTGEQETQYF	TGTGCCAGCTCACCAACGGGAGAACAAGAGACCCAGTACTTC
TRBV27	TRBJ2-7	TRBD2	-	CASRTGTSVSREQYF	TGTGCCAGCAGAACCGGGACTAGCGTATCGCGCGAGCAGTACTTC
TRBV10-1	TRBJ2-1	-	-	CASSPFQGINEQFF	TGCGCCAGCAGCCCCTTCCAGGGGATCAATGAGCAGTTCTTC
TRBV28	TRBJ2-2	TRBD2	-	CASSLGRGIPGELFF	TGTGCCAGCAGTTTAGGGCGGGGGATCCCCGGGGAGCTGTTTTTT